These 30 T cell receptor beta chains share one sample of origin, sequenced in a study of cytomegalovirus exposure and HLA in healthy donors. 60 Vbeta and 13 Jbeta primers were used in PCR. Libraries were prepared by immunoSEQ multiplex PCR; TCRdb keeps only in-frame clonotypes and omits some of them. The data contain about 180,000 clones, roughly three quarters of them singletons. The sample consisted of PBMCs. These receptors were collected from a male donor in good health and CMV-seronegative.

The J gene is TRBJ1-5, the V gene TRBV7-8, with no clear D. The CDR3 contains 17 residues. Germline CDR1 and CDR2: SGHVS and FQNEAQ. The V end lost 0 bases, the J end lost 0 bases, and 12 bases lay between the germline ends. CDR3 protein: CASSLAHRRISNQPQHF. The CDR3 DNA sequence: TGTGCCAGCAGCTTAGCACATCGGCGGATTAGCAATCAGCCCCAGCATTTT.

The chain has TRBV6-5 and TRBJ1-5; 10 nucleotides match TRBD1. The CDR3 runs 15 residues. Losses at the gene ends were 6 bases for V and 7 bases for J; bases not matched to a gene: 9. Germline-derived CDR1 and CDR2 are MNHEY and SVGAGI. CDR3 sequence: CASRPSGTGEQPQHF. In nucleotides, the CDR3 is TGTGCCAGCAGACCCTCCGGGACAGGGGAGCAGCCCCAGCATTTT.

The rearrangement joins TRBV7-8 to TRBJ2-3; 10 bases are a match to TRBD2. This CDR3 is 18 amino acids long. Germline assignment: CDR1 SGHVS and CDR2 FQNEAQ. V shed 5 bases and J 0 bases; nucleotides not matched to a gene: 11. The CDR3 sequence: CASSPRFVLAGSTDTQYF. The CDR3 DNA is TGTGCCAGCAGCCCCCGGTTTGTACTAGCGGGGAGCACAGATACGCAGTATTTT.

V and J are TRBV30 and TRBJ2-5; a possible D gene is TRBD2 (5 bases). CDR3 length equals 13 residues. V lost 5 bases to trimming and J lost 7 bases, with 17 bases between them. Per germline, CDR1 GTSNPN and CDR2 SVGIG (reference sequence). The CDR3 DNA sequence: TGTGCCTGGCGGCCTAGCAGCCGGGCGACCCAGTACTTC. It is translated as CAWRPSSRATQYF.

The V and J genes are TRBV7-4 and TRBJ2-1; D is undetermined. The CDR3 extends over 15 amino acids. Germline V CDR1 and CDR2: SGHVT, SQSDAQ. V was shortened by 7 bases and J by 4 bases, with 17 bases between the two germline ends. The CDR3 region has the DNA TGTGCCAGCACCTTCCCCAAAGCAATTTACAATGAGCAGTTCTTC. Amino acids: CASTFPKAIYNEQFF.

The chain couples TRBV30 to TRBJ1-5, with TRBD1 as a possible D gene (6 bases). Germline CDR1 GTSNPN, CDR2 SVGIG (reference sequence). Trimming took off 2 bases at V and 2 bases at J, with 10 bases between the two ends. CDR3 length: 14 residues. CDR3 sequence (DNA): TGTGCCTGGAGTTGGACAGACGGCAATCAGCCCCAGCATTTT. Amino acid sequence: CAWSWTDGNQPQHF.

J is TRBJ1-4 and V is TRBV28, with D possibly TRBD1 on 6 matching bases. Between the trimmed V and J ends, which lost 8 bases and 3 bases, there was a span of 13 bases. Germline lookup yields CDR1 MDHEN and CDR2 SYDVKM. This CDR3 has 14 residues. The CDR3 DNA reads TGTGCCAGCGATGGGGGGGCGGCTAATGAAAAACTGTTTTTT. This codes for CASDGGAANEKLFF.

The gene calls are TRBV4-1 and TRBJ1-5, with 9 nucleotides matching TRBD1. The CDR3 contains 20 residues. Per germline, CDR1 MGHRA and CDR2 YSYEKL. V gave up 2 bases and J gave up 0 bases; unmatched junction bases: 14. The CDR3 coding sequence is TGCGCCAGCAGCCAACGGACCGAGGGACAGGGACATTATAGCAATCAGCCCCAGCATTTT. Translated: CASSQRTEGQGHYSNQPQHF.

This chain uses TRBV5-5 with TRBJ2-1, with D possibly TRBD2 on 6 matching bases. This CDR3 contains 15 residues. V was clipped by 0 bases and J by 1 base, with 8 bases between them. CDR1 SGHKS and CDR2 YYEKEE come from the germline V gene (reference sequence). The CDR3 sequence: CASSLGDSSYNEQFF. The CDR3 DNA reads TGTGCCAGCAGCTTGGGGGACTCGTCCTACAATGAGCAGTTCTTC.

This clone was counted a few times. The J gene is TRBJ1-6, the V gene TRBV5-1; the D gene is possibly TRBD1 (6 bases). Trimming took off 1 base at V and 10 bases at J, with 12 bases between the two ends. The CDR3 contains 14 residues. Germline CDR1 SGHRS, CDR2 YFSETQ. The DNA of the CDR3 is TGCGCCAGCAGCTTGAGACAGGCTCCATCACCCCTCCACTTT. This gives the protein CASSLRQAPSPLHF. The variable domain in full, completed from reference TRBV5-1 and TRBJ1-6, reads KAGVTQTPRYLIKTRGQQVTLSCSPISGHRSVSWYQQTPGQGLQFLFEYFSETQRNKGNFPGRFSGRQFSNSRSEMNVSTLELGDSALYLCASSLRQAPSPLHFGNGTRLTVT.

The genes are TRBV28 and TRBJ2-3, with 11 positions matching TRBD2. Germline assignment: CDR1 MDHEN and CDR2 SYDVKM. The trim removed 7 bases at V and 2 bases at J, leaving 8 bases unmatched. The CDR3 covers 16 residues. CDR3 sequence reads: CASTGASGRLTDTQYF. The CDR3 DNA follows: TGTGCCAGCACAGGGGCTAGCGGGAGGCTCACAGATACGCAGTATTTT.

The J gene is TRBJ1-5, the V gene TRBV11-2; D gene ambiguous. CDR3 size: 13 residues. Trimming removed 2 bases from V and 5 bases from J, with 7 bases in between. CDR1 is SGHAT, CDR2 FQNNGV, per germline. This CDR3 reads CASSLSEDQPQHF. Written as DNA, the CDR3 is TGTGCCAGCAGCTTAAGTGAGGATCAGCCCCAGCATTTT.

This clone is a singleton in its sample. The V and J genes are TRBV19 and TRBJ1-6, with TRBD1 matching 10 bases. The CDR3 has 15 residues. Trimming took 5 bases from V and 7 from J; bases not matched to a gene: 5. CDR1 and CDR2 from the germline V gene are LNHDA and SQIVND (reference sequence). The CDR3: CASSWGQGTNSPLHF. In nucleotides, the CDR3 is TGTGCCAGTAGTTGGGGACAGGGGACAAATTCACCCCTCCACTTT.

The chain carries TRBV27 and TRBJ1-2; possible D gene TRBD1, 5 bases. Trimming shortened V by 4 bases and J by 6 bases, and 12 bases separated the two germline ends. Germline lookup yields CDR1 MNHEY and CDR2 SMNVEV (reference sequence). CDR3 length: 13 amino acids. The CDR3 sequence: CASSSAGGDGYTF. The CDR3 DNA reads TGTGCCAGCAGTTCAGCGGGGGGTGATGGCTACACCTTC.

The rearrangement uses TRBV4-3 and TRBJ1-6, with D maybe TRBD1 (5 bases). V lost 0 bases to trimming and J lost 0 bases, with 12 bases between them. The CDR3 has 18 residues. The V gene's germline CDR1 is LGHNA and CDR2 YSLEER. The CDR3 coding sequence is TGCGCCAGCAGCCAAGACAGGGCGGGGAGCTCCTATAATTCACCCCTCCACTTT. It translates to CASSQDRAGSSYNSPLHF.

The CDR3 loop reads CASSYGRGELDTQYF. The CDR3 DNA reads TGTGCCAGCAGTTACGGGCGGGGGGAATTAGATACGCAGTATTTT. The rearrangement joins TRBV6-5 to TRBJ2-3; 8 nucleotides line up with TRBD2. This CDR3 region has 15 residues. Germline-derived CDR1 and CDR2 are MNHEY and SVGAGI. Germline trimming cut 2 bases from V and 5 bases from J; bases unmatched to any gene: 6.

The chain couples TRBV28 to TRBJ1-5; 9 bases agree with TRBD1. Germline assignment: CDR1 MDHEN and CDR2 SYDVKM. There are 15 residues in the CDR3. V shed 3 bases, J shed 9 bases, and the junction held 9 bases outside the gene matches. The CDR3 here is CASSFYDRGGRPQHF. Written as DNA, the CDR3 is TGTGCCAGCAGTTTCTACGACAGGGGGGGAAGGCCCCAGCATTTT.

The V call is TRBV7-9, the J call TRBJ2-3, with D possibly matching TRBD2 (6 bases). This CDR3 spans 14 amino acids. Germline V lookup: CDR1 SEHNR, CDR2 FQNEAQ (reference sequence). V lost 5 bases to trimming and J lost 0 bases, with 9 bases between them. The chain's CDR3 is CASSRDLSTDTQYF. The CDR3 nucleotides are TGTGCCAGCAGCCGGGACTTGAGCACAGATACGCAGTATTTT.

The chain carries TRBV15 and TRBJ1-5, with TRBD1 as a possible D gene (6 bases). Germline CDR1 is LNHNV and CDR2 is YYDKDF (reference sequence). The CDR3 contains 17 residues. Trimming cost V 0 bases and J 1 base, with 13 bases left between them. As DNA, the CDR3 is TGTGCCACCAGCAGAGATCGGTCAGGGGTAAGCAATCAGCCCCAGCATTTT. Protein sequence: CATSRDRSGVSNQPQHF.

V is TRBV28 and J is TRBJ1-5; 8 positions agree with TRBD1. The CDR3 is 15 amino acids. Germline trimming cut 8 bases from V and 0 bases from J; bases unmatched to any gene: 6. Germline lookup yields CDR1 MDHEN and CDR2 SYDVKM. CDR3 nucleotides: TGTGCCAGCGGACGACAGGGGTATAGCAATCAGCCCCAGCATTTT. It yields the protein CASGRQGYSNQPQHF.

With respect to this clone: Other DNA sequences in this sample translate to the same CDR3. V is TRBV9 and J is TRBJ2-1; 10 bases align to TRBD2. Germline assignment: CDR1 SGDLS and CDR2 YYNGEE. The length of the CDR3 is 15 residues. V was clipped by 0 bases and J by 3 bases; unmatched bases: 0. The CDR3 sequence: CASSVASGGYNEQFF. CDR3 nucleotide sequence: TGTGCCAGCAGCGTAGCTAGCGGGGGCTACAATGAGCAGTTCTTC. The whole variable domain, remainder taken from reference TRBV9 and TRBJ2-1, is DSGVTQTPKHLITATGQRVTLRCSPRSGDLSVYWYQQSLDQGLQFLIQYYNGEERAKGNILERFSAQQFPDLHSELNLSSLELGDSALYFCASSVASGGYNEQFFGPGTRLTVL.

Concerning this clone itself: One junction end disagrees with the germline gene, perhaps due to a read error. The CDR3 spells CSSSSDREVTEAFF. As DNA, the CDR3 is TGTTCCAGCAGCTCGGACAGGGAGGTCACTGAAGCTTTCTTT. V usage is TRBV7-9 and J usage is TRBJ1-1, with 8 bases lining up with TRBD1. The CDR3 is made up of 14 amino acids. Germline V CDR1 and CDR2: SEHNR, FQNEAQ (reference sequence).

This clone showed up just a few times. The chain joins TRBV6-5 to TRBJ1-4; the D gene is possibly TRBD1 (6 bases). The CDR3 loop spans 14 amino acids. The V end was cut by 2 bases, the J end by 8 bases, with 12 bases between. In germline, CDR1 is MNHEY, CDR2 SVGAGI. This CDR3 reads CASSYTYRDEKLFF. DNA for the CDR3: TGTGCCAGCAGTTACACCTACAGGGACGAAAAACTGTTTTTT.

This clone has more than one count but fewer than ten. The CDR3 is CASSSLRIGTGGQEQYF. The CDR3 bases are TGCGCCAGCAGCTCCCTACGGATTGGGACAGGGGGCCAAGAGCAGTACTTC. The chain joins TRBV5-1 to TRBJ2-5; 12 bases line up with TRBD1. V lost 3 bases to trimming and J lost 11 bases; unmatched junction nucleotides: 17. The CDR3 runs 17 residues. Germline V lookup: CDR1 SGHRS, CDR2 YFSETQ.

The V gene is TRBV6-5, the J gene TRBJ1-6, with D possibly matching TRBD1 (5 bases). From germline, CDR1 is MNHEY and CDR2 SVGAGI. The length of the CDR3 is 15 residues. V was pared by 11 bases and J by 8 bases, with 22 bases between. CDR3 amino acids: CASRSQGKLHSPLHF. The CDR3 nucleotides are TGTGCCTCTCGTAGCCAGGGAAAGCTTCATTCACCCCTCCACTTT.

This clone was counted once. V usage is TRBV20-1 and J usage is TRBJ1-2; D not resolved. Germline V CDR1 and CDR2: DFQATT, SNEGSKA (reference sequence). The CDR3 sequence is 11 residues long. Trimming took 3 bases from V and 8 from J, leaving 10 bases between them. The chain's CDR3 is CSASPDGGYTF. The CDR3 coding sequence is TGCAGTGCTAGCCCAGACGGGGGCTACACCTTC.

The rearrangement links TRBV6-6 to TRBJ1-1; TRBD1 agrees at 7 bases. Germline V gene lookup returns CDR1 MNHNY and CDR2 SVGAGI (reference sequence). The ends lost 5 bases at V and 4 bases at J; junction bases unmatched: 7. This CDR3 has 14 amino acids. The CDR3, as DNA: TGTGCCAGCAGTAACAGGGGAGAGGGCACTGAAGCTTTCTTT. Amino acids: CASSNRGEGTEAFF.

The chain combines TRBV27 with TRBJ2-5, with 7 bases lining up with TRBD1. This CDR3 region has 13 residues. Per germline, CDR1 MNHEY and CDR2 SMNVEV (reference sequence). Trimming at V came to 6 bases and at J to 0 bases, leaving 1 base not matched to a gene. CDR3 coding DNA: TGTGCCAGCAGGACAGGGTACCAAGAGACCCAGTACTTC. It encodes CASRTGYQETQYF.

Written as DNA, the CDR3 is TGTGCCAGCAGCCTTTACAGGGATAGCGAGCAGTACTTC. Amino acid sequence: CASSLYRDSEQYF. The V and J genes are TRBV7-3 and TRBJ2-7, with D perhaps matching TRBD1 (6 bases). V lost 5 bases, J lost 6 bases, and 14 bases lay in between. The CDR3 extends over 13 amino acids. Germline V gene data show CDR1 as SGHTA and CDR2 as FQGTGA.

The rearrangement links TRBV28 to TRBJ2-1; 8 positions match TRBD2. Germline loops: CDR1 MDHEN, CDR2 SYDVKM. This CDR3 is 13 amino acids long. The V segment lost 6 bases and the J segment 13 bases; nucleotides outside the gene matches: 11. CDR3 nucleotide sequence: TGTGCCAGCAGCTCCCTTCGGGGGGGCACACAGTTCTTC. Translating it yields CASSSLRGGTQFF.